The subject of this entry is one T cell receptor (beta chain). Its specificity is not known. The germline gives CDR1 SGHAT, CDR2 FQNNGV. Trimming left V 2 bases short and J 6 bases short, with 8 bases between. This CDR3 is 12 amino acids long. These data come from a study of shared clonotypes between healthy human individuals. As for the study in general: Each donor contributed plates that comprised three CD4 naive, three CD4 memory, two CD8 naive and one CD8 memory.

Study-level findings and limits: Shared clonotypes across all four donors exceeded non-shared ones in generation probability.

Repertoires were generated with immunoSEQ multiplex PCR, while TCRdb's copy carries only in-frame clones and drops some. The table lists fewer than 800,000 clones, just over 90% of them singletons. CD45RO-negative CD8 cells positively selected for CCR7 made up the naive population, which excluded terminally differentiated effector memory CD45RA+ cells. The sequenced sample was naive CD8+ T cells sorted from blood. This chain links TRBV11-2 with TRBJ2-7; D not resolved. This receptor was obtained from a man aged 25 to 40 in good health. DNA for the CDR3: TGTGCCAGCAGCTTAAGACCAAGCGAGCAGTACTTC. It specifies CASSLRPSEQYF.